The TCR beta chain under discussion was sequenced for a study of tumor and adjacent non-tumor tissue in lung cancer. This sample's RNA came from whole unsorted tissue. The CDR3 runs 17 residues. Germline CDR1 is MNHNY and CDR2 is SVGAGI (reference sequence). Three rounds of nested PCR, following a modified ARM-PCR protocol, produced the TCRbeta library. One entry per CDR3 protein, called by TCRdb with MiXCR from the multiplex PCR reads. The table has under 150,000 distinct CDR3 sequences, roughly 66% seen once. With respect to this clonotype: The junction shows a germline mismatch at one end, possibly a read error.

This chain connects TRBV6-6 to TRBJ1-5; 7 bases agree with TRBD1. Sequenced sample: lung tumor tissue. This clonotype was sampled from a man in his 60s with small cell lung cancer. As DNA, the CDR3 is TGTGCCAGCAGTTCCCCGACAGGGACCCCCTACAATCATCCCCAGCATTTT. Protein product: CASSSPTGTPYNHPQHF.